This record covers a single T cell receptor beta chain. Its binding antigen is unknown. Base qualities are not provided; no much larger clone lies one nucleotide away. Based on the germline V gene (reference sequence), the CDR1 and CDR2 sequences are SEHNR and FQNEAQ. Cut back by 3 bases and 8 bases, the V and J ends lie 5 bases apart. The CDR3 covers 12 residues, taking in both the cysteine and the phenylalanine. The DNA shown is the 36-base CDR3, in frame from base 1. The immunoSEQ Assay, a bias-controlled multiplex PCR, was used to amplify TCRbeta CDR3 regions from genomic DNA. On the authors' methods: Nucleated cell counts per sample were estimated from amplification of reference gene primers within the assay. To quantify the absolute abundance of each unique TCRbeta CDR3 rearrangement, sequence reads were collapsed and filtered. For each sample, productive Simpson clonality was calculated as the square root of Simpson's diversity index over productive rearrangements. TCRdb retrieved this table from immuneACCESS and kept in-frame rearrangements only. Not all clones are present; in checked studies, unresolved V genes account for under half, and no reason is known for the remainder. Clone size and the V and J calls come from that table; the DNA yielded D and trimming. The sample records about 240,000 clones, about 86% of which are singletons. The top ten hold around 3% of the sample.

This entry comes from a study of blood T cell repertoires in COVID-19 (dated by TCRdb to the early 2020s). Background on the whole study: The collaborator samples originated in the United States, Italy and Spain and spanned the acute and convalescent phases of COVID-19. The material from the prospective study consisted of cDNA or gDNA derived from T cells, B-cell-depleted T cells, or PBMCs. Subjects who had been exposed to COVID-19, were actively infected with it, or had recovered from it provided the deeply sampled blood TCRbeta repertoires that made up the dataset. The repertoires were made available in a free public database intended to serve as a resource for research on the immune response to SARS-CoV-2. The samples were drawn from two sources: the first 160 participants of the ongoing ImmuneRACE study, and 1,200 or so subjects contributed by 6 global collaborators. Nearly every sample came with metadata listing a de-identified subject ID, COVID-19 status, age in years and sex. Where available, HLA class I and class II types were taken from metadata supplied by the sample provider and were not determined by assay-based typing. What the work shows at the level of the full study, not this receptor alone: Clinical and demographic metadata were provided uncurated, with the amount varying by source and participant.

Participants in the prospective study were enrolled through a virtual design, were aged roughly 18 to 100 years, and lived in 24 United States geographic areas. To assign participants to cohorts, the prospective study relied on clinical history that participants themselves reported in a screening survey and a study questionnaire. Each participant in the prospective study had whole blood, serum and a nasopharyngeal or oropharyngeal swab collected by mobile phlebotomists. Over an approximately 2-month period, participants in the prospective study had the option of providing additional blood draws and questionnaires. Prospective study blood samples were shipped either frozen or at room temperature before DNA extraction.

The material sequenced was PBMCs or T cells enriched from blood (not recorded which). The chain is made from TRBV7-9 and TRBJ1-6; the D gene identity is not certain. The sequence came from a woman aged 40-49 years with acute COVID-19. The CDR3 reads CASSLQDSPLHF. At the DNA level, the sequence is TGTGCCAGCAGCTTGCAGGATTCACCCCTCCACTTT. The full variable domain, completed from the reference TRBV7-9 and TRBJ1-6 proteins outside the CDR3, reads DTGVSQNPRHKITKRGQNVTFRCDPISEHNRLYWYRQTLGQGPEFLTYFQNEAQLEKSRLLSDRFSAERPKGSFSTLEIQRTEQGDSAMYLCASSLQDSPLHFGNGTRLTVT.